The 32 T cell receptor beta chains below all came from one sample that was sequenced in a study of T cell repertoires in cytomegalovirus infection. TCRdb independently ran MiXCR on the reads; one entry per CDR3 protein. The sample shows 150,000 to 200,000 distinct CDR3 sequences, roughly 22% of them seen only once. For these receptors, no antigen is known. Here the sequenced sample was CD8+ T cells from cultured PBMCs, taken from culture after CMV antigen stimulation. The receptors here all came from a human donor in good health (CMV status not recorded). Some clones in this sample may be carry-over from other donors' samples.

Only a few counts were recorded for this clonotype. CDR3 sequence: CASSLGGRAGQNYEQYF. CDR3 coding DNA: TGTGCCAGCAGCTTAGGGGGTCGGGCCGGACAGAACTACGAGCAGTACTTC. The chain uses TRBV7-8 and TRBJ2-7; D may be TRBD1 (6 bases). The CDR3 has 17 residues. V was shortened by 1 base and J by 3 bases, with 19 bases between the two germline ends. The germline V gene encodes CDR1 SGHVS and CDR2 FQNEAQ.

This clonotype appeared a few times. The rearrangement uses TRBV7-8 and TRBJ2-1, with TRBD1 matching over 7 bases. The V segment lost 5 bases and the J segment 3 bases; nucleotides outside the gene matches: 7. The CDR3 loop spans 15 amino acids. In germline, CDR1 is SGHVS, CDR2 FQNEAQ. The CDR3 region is CASSPDRVNYNEQFF. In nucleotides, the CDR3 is TGTGCCAGCAGCCCTGACAGGGTGAACTACAATGAGCAGTTCTTC. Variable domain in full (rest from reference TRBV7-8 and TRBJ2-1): GAGVSQSPRYKVAKRGQDVALRCDPISGHVSLFWYQQALGQGPEFLTYFQNEAQLDKSGLPSDRFFAERPEGSVSTLKIQRTQQEDSAVYLCASSPDRVNYNEQFFGPGTRLTVL.

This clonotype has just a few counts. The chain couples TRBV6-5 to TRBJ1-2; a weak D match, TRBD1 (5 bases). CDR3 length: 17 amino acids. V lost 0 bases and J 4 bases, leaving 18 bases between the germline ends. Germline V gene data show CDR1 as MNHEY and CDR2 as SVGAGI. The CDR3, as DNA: TGTGCCAGCAGTTACTCCTCCGCAGGGCGCGAATTCTATGGCTACACCTTC. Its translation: CASSYSSAGREFYGYTF.

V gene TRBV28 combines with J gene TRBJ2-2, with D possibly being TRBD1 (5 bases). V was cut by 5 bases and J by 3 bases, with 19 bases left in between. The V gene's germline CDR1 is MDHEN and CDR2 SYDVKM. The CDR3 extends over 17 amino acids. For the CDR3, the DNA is TGTGCCAGCAGTACTTGGACCCTCCCCAGGGACACCGGGGAGCTGTTTTTT. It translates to CASSTWTLPRDTGELFF.

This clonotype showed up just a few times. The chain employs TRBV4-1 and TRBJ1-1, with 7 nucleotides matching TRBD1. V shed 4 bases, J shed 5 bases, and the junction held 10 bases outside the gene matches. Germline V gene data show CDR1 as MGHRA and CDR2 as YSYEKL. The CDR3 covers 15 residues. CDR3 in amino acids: CASSRLTGSGTEAFF. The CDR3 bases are TGCGCCAGCAGCCGACTGACAGGGTCGGGTACTGAAGCTTTCTTT.

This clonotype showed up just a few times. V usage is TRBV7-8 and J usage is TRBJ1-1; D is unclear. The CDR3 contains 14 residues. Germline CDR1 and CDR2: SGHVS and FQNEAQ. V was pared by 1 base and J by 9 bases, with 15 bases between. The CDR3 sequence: CASSLDKPGPQAFF. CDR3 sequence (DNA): TGTGCCAGCAGCTTAGATAAACCCGGCCCTCAAGCTTTCTTT.

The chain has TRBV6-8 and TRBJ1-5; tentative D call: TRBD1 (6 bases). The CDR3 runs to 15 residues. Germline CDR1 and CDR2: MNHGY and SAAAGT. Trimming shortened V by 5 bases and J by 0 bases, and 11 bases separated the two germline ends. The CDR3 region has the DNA TGTGCCAGCAGTCTCGGACAGAGTAGCAATCAGCCCCAGCATTTT. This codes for CASSLGQSSNQPQHF.

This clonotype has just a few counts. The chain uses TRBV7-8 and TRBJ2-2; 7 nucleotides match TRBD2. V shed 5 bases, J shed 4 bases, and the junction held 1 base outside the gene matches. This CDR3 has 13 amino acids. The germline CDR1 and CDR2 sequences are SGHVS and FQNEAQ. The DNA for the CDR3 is TGTGCCAGCAGCACTAGCGTCACCGGGGAGCTGTTTTTT. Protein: CASSTSVTGELFF.

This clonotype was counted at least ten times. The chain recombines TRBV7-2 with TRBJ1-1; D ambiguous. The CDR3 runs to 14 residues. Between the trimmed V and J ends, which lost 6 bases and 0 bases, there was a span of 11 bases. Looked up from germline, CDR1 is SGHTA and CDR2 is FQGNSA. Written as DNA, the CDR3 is TGTGCCAGCAGTTTGCGTCTGATGAACACTGAAGCTTTCTTT. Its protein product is CASSLRLMNTEAFF.

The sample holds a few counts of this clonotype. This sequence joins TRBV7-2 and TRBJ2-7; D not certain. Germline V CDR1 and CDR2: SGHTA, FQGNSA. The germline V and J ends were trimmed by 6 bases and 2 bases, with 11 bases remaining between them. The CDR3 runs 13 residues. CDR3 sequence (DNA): TGTGCCAGCAGTTTGGGGTTAGCCTACGAGCAGTACTTC. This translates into CASSLGLAYEQYF.

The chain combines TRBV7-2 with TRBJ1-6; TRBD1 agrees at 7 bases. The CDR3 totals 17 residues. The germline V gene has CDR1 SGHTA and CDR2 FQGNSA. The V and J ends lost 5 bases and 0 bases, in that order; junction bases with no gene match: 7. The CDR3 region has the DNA TGTGCCAGCAGCATGGGACAGACGAGCTCCTATAATTCACCCCTCCACTTT. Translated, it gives CASSMGQTSSYNSPLHF.

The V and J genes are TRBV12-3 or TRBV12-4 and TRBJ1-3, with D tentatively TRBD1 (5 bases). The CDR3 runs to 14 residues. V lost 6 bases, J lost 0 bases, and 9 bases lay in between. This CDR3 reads CASSPDISGNTIYF. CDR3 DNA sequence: TGTGCCAGCAGCCCGGACATCTCTGGAAACACCATATATTTT.

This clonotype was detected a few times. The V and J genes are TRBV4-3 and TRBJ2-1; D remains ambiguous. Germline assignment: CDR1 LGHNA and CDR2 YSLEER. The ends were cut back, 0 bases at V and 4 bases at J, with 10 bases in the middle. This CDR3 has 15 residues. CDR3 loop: CASSQERNRYNEQFF. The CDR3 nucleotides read TGCGCCAGCAGCCAAGAAAGGAACCGTTACAATGAGCAGTTCTTC.

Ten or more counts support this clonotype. CDR3 loop: CASSALAGETDTQYF. The DNA for the CDR3 is TGTGCCAGCAGCGCACTGGCAGGGGAGACAGATACGCAGTATTTT. The V and J genes are TRBV6-5 and TRBJ2-3, with TRBD1 as a possible D gene (6 bases). CDR1 MNHEY and CDR2 SVGAGI come from the germline V gene. The length of the CDR3 is 15 residues. V lost 6 bases, J lost 3 bases, and 16 bases lay in between.

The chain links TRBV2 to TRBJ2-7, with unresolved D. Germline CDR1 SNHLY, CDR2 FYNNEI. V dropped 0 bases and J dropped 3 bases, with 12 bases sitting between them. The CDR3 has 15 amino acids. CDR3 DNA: TGTGCCAGCAGTGAAGCGGCTTGCGACCTCTACGAGCAGTACTTC. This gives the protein CASSEAACDLYEQYF. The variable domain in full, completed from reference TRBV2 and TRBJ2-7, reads EPEVTQTPSHQVTQMGQEVILRCVPISNHLYFYWYRQILGQKVEFLVSFYNNEISEKSEIFDDQFSVERPDGSNFTLKIRSTKLEDSAMYFCASSEAACDLYEQYFGPGTRLTVT.

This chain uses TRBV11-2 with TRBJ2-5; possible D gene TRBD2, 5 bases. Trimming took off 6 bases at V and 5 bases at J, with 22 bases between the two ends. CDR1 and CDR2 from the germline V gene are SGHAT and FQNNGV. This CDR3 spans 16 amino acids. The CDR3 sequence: CASRYPARGFAETQYF. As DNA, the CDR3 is TGTGCCAGCAGATACCCAGCCCGGGGTTTCGCGGAGACCCAGTACTTC.

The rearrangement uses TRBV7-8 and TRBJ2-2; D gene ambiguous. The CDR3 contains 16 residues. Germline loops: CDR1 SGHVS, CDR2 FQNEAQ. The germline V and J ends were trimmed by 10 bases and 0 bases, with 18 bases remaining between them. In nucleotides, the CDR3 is TGTGCCACCCCGTGGGTTTCTGGGTCGAACACCGGGGAGCTGTTTTTT. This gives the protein CATPWVSGSNTGELFF.

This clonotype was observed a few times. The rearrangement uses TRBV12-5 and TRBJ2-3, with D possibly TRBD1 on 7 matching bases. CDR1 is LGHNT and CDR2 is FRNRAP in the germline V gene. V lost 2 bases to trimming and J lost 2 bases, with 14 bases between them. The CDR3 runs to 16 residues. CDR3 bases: TGTGCTAGTGGTTTGTGGGCAGGGGGGCCCACAGATACGCAGTATTTT. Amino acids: CASGLWAGGPTDTQYF. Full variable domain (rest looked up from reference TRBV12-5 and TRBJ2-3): DARVTQTPRHKVTEMGQEVTMRCQPILGHNTVFWYRQTMMQGLELLAYFRNRAPLDDSGMPKDRFSAEMPDATLATLKIQPSEPRDSAVYFCASGLWAGGPTDTQYFGPGTRLTVL.

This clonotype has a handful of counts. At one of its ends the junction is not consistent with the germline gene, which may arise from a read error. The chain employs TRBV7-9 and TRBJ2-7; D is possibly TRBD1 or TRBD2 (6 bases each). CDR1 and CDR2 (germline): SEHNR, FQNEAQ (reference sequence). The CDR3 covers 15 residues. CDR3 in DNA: TGTACCAGCAGCGGTTTGAGGGGGGCCAGCTACGAGCAGTACTTC. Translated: CTSSGLRGASYEQYF.

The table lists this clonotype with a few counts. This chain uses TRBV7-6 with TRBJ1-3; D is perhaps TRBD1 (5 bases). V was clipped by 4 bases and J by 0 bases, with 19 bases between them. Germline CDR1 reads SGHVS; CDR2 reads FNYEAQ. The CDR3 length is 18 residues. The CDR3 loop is CASSSPQLGGDSGNTIYF. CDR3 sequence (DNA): TGTGCCAGCAGCTCCCCCCAACTCGGGGGAGACTCTGGAAACACCATATATTTT.

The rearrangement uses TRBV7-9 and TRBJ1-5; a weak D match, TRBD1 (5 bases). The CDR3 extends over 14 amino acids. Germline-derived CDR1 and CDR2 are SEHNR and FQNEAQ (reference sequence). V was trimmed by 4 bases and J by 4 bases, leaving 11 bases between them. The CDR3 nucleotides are TGTGCCAGCAGCTCTGGACACCAAAATCAGCCCCAGCATTTT. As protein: CASSSGHQNQPQHF.

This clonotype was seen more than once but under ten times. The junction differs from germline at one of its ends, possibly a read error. The CDR3 DNA is TGTGCTAGCAGCCCTCAAGGGACAGGGAACGAGCAGTACTTC. It yields the protein CASSPQGTGNEQYF. The chain combines TRBV7-7 with TRBJ2-7; 9 bases are a match to TRBD1. Looked up from germline, CDR1 is SSHAT and CDR2 is FNYEAQ (reference sequence). This CDR3 region has 14 residues. Combining the CDR3 with reference TRBV7-7 and TRBJ2-7 gives the whole variable domain GAGVSQSPRYKVTKRGQDVTLRCDPISSHATLYWYQQALGQGPEFLTYFNYEAQPDKSGLPSDRFSAERPEGSISTLTIQRTEQRDSAMYRCASSPQGTGNEQYFGPGTRLTVT.

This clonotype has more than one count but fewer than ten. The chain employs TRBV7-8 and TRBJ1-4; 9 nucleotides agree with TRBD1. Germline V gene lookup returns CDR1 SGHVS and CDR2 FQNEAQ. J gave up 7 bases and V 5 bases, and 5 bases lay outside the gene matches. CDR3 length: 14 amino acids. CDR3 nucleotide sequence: TGTGCCAGCAGCCCCGCGACAGGGGGTGAAAAACTGTTTTTT. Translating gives CASSPATGGEKLFF.

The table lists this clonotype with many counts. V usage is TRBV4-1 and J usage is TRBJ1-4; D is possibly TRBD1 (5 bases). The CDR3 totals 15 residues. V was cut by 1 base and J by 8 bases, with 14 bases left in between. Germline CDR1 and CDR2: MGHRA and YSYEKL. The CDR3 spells CASSQAPGRGEKLFF. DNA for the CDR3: TGCGCCAGCAGCCAAGCCCCAGGGCGAGGCGAAAAACTGTTTTTT.

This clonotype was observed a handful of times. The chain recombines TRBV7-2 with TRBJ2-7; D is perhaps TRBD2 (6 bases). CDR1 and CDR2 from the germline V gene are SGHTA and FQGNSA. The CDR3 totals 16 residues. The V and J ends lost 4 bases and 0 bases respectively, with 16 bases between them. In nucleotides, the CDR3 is TGTGCCAGCAGCTCGTTACGACGGGGGTACTCCTACGAGCAGTACTTC. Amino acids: CASSSLRRGYSYEQYF.

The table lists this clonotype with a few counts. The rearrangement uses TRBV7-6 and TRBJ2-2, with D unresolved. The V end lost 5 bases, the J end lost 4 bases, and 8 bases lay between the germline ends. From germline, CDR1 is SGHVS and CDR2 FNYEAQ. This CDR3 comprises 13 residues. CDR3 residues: CASSLQITGELFF. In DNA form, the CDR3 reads TGTGCCAGCAGCCTACAGATCACCGGGGAGCTGTTTTTT.

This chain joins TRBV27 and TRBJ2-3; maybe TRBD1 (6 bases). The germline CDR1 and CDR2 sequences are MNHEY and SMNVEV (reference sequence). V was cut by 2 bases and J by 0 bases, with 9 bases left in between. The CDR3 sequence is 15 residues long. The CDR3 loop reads CASSLMGHSTDTQYF. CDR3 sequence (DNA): TGTGCCAGCAGTTTAATGGGACACAGCACAGATACGCAGTATTTT.

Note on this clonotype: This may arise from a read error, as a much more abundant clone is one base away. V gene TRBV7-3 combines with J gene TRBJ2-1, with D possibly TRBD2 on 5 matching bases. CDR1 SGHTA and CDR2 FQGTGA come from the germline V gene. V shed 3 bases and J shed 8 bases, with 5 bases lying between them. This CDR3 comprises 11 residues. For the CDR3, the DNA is TGTGCCAGCAGCTTCGGGGATGAGCAGTTCTTC. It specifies CASSFGDEQFF.

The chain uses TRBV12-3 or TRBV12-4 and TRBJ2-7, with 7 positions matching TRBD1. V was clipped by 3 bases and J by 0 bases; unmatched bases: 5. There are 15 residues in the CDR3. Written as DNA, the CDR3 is TGTGCCAGCAGTTTCCGACAGGGTAGCTCCTACGAGCAGTACTTC. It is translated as CASSFRQGSSYEQYF.

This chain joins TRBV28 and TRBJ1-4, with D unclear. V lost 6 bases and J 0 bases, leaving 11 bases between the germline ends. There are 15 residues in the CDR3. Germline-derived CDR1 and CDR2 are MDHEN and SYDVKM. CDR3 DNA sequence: TGTGCCAGCAGAAGGCTGGTGACAACTAATGAAAAACTGTTTTTT. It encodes CASRRLVTTNEKLFF.

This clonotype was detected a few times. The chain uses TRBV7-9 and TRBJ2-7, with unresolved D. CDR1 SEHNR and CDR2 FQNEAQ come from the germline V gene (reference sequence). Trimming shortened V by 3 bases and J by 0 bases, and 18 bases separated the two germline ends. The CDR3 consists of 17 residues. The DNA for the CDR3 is TGTGCCAGCAGCTTTTTTCCTCCGGAGTCCGCCTCCTACGAGCAGTACTTC. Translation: CASSFFPPESASYEQYF.

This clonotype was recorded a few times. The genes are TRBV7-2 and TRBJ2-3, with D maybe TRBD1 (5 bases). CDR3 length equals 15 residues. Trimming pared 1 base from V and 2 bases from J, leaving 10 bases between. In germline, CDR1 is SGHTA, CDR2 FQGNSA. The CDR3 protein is CASSLEDRATDTQYF. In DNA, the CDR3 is TGTGCCAGCAGCTTAGAAGACAGAGCCACAGATACGCAGTATTTT.